This T cell receptor beta chain derives from a study of cytomegalovirus exposure and HLA in healthy donors (TCRdb year 2017). Broadly, across the study: The 500 to 700 repertoires of the first cohort and the 120 validation repertoires were produced on the same platform, according to a later analysis. The study aimed to test whether signatures of past pathogen exposure could be identified by cataloging public T cell receptors. Besides the first cohort of under 700 subjects, a separate validation cohort made up of roughly 130 different subjects was used. To predict cytomegalovirus infection status, the study brought together high-throughput TCR immunosequencing, statistical association of individual TCRs with disease status, and machine learning.

The library was obtained by the immunoSEQ multiplex PCR assay. On the authors' methods: A statistical classification framework was developed to diagnose cytomegalovirus status using the catalog of TCR beta chain sequences. Drawn from immuneACCESS, this table holds only the in-frame rearrangements with V and J called that TCRdb kept. Clones are partly lost; checked studies trace under half to an unresolved V gene and leave the rest unexplained. D and trimming were read from the DNA, whereas the V and J calls and clone size are those reported in that table. Counted in this sample were tens of thousands of clones; about 85% of them appeared once. The ten biggest clones cover around 3% of the sample. On this clone: The antigen this receptor binds is unknown. No much larger clone is present one base from it, and per-base qualities are unavailable.

Donors formed part of the validation cohort, which comprised 120 subjects and was distinct from the first cohort of 550 to 850 subjects. Study-level results and caveats: A later analysis had no HLA typing for the validation cohort, so co-occurrence there was scored across all 110 or so repertoires. In vitro tests confirmed that a few of the cytomegalovirus-associated TCR beta chains recognize cytomegalovirus antigens. Most TCR sequences were observed very rarely across donors, whereas some public TCRs were present in many individuals. In the study, about 150 TCR beta chains were listed as associated with cytomegalovirus. The classifier was reported to diagnose cytomegalovirus status with high specificity and sensitivity in both the original and validation cohorts. In a later analysis, TCRs clustered in the first cohort were found to also tend to co-occur in the 100 to 150 validation repertoires, with 94% of cluster scores above 0. The authors suggested that the approach could potentially be extended to other disease states and immunological phenotypes.

The sequence came from a man aged 25 to 45 in good health and CMV-seronegative. Sequenced material: PBMCs.

The CDR3 amino acid sequence is: CASSFTVRLHTEAFF. The sequenced DNA is TGTGCCAGCAGTTTCACCGTACGGTTGCACACTGAAGCTTTCTTT. Recombination connected TRBV27 to TRBJ1-1, with the D segment identity uncertain. The germline V gene (reference sequence) specifies MNHEY as CDR1 and SMNVEV as CDR2. The CDR3 has 15 amino acids, counting the end cysteine and phenylalanine. The sequence is cut down to CDR3 DNA, 45 bases in frame from base 1. V and J are truncated by 3 bases and 3 bases respectively, leaving an intervening sequence of 14 bases.